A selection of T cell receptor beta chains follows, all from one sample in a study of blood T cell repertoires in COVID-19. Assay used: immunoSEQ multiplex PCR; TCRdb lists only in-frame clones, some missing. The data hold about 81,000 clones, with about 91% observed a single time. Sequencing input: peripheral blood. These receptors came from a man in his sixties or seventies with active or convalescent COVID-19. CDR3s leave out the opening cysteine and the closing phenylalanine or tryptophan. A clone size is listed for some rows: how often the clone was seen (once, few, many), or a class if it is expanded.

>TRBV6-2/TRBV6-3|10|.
ASSRQLSPLH
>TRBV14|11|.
ASSRYRTETQY
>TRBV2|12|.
ASSYDRWAGELF
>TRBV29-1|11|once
SVRGQGAVGYT
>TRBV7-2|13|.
ASSSSPGSNEKLF
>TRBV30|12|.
AWSVKGKNTEAF
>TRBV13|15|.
ASSSPTAGGYDSPLH
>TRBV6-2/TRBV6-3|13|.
ASSLSGDPSYEQY
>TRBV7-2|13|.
ASSIGSGSQETQY
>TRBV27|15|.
ASSFSARSSYNSPLH
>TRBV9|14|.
ASSVSGTGVYNEQF
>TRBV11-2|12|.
ASRFRGGTDTQY
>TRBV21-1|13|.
ASSNLGTGGDGYT
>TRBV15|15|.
ATSLRQESYSNQPQH
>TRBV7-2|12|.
ASSSPATNEKLF
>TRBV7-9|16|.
ASSLGVWDSPSNGELF
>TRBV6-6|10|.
ASRGGPGEEY
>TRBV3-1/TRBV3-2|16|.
ASSQVVRRAFGANVLT
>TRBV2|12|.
ASRSPEAGEEAF
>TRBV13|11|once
ASSLGQVNEAF
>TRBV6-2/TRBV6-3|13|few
ASSTSRGVNYGYT
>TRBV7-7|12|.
ASRLTTETGELF
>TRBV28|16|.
ASTPNQPGYRSNQPQH
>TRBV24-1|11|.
ATSDGGRTEAF
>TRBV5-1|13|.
ASSLQVHPQGGYT
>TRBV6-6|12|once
ASSYRWVEDTQY
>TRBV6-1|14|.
ASSEAFGSAGNTIY
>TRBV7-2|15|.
ASSPTVQGLRTGELF
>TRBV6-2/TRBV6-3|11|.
ASSYRGGQPQH
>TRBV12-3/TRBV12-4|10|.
ASSPDKSGRV
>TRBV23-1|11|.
ASIQDRVYEQF
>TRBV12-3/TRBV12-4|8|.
ASRGQEAF
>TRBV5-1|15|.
ASSLALRARGSEKLF
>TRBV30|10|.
AWNYNTQGYT
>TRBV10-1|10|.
ASSEPGETQY
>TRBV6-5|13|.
ASSYSQRGSGELF
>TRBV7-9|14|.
ASSLTGVNAYNGYT
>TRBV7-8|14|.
ASSLAGSLAKNIQY
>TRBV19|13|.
ASSIDLGQSQPQH
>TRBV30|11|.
AWSRGQVYEQY
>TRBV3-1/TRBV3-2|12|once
ASSQGTSIDEQF
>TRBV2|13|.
ASTWDPEGNYGYT
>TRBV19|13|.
ASSIGGRVWGTQY
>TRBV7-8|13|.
ASSQIGLQGPGYT
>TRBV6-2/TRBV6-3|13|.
ASSGRGSGNQPQH
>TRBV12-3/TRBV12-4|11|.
ASTVQVIYGYT
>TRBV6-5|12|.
ASSRDRATGELF
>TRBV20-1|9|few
SAGVEAVQY
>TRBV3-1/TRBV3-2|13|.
ASSQVAGRLYEQY
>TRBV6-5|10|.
ASSHGFTEAF
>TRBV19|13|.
ASQGQVSSTDTQY